This section outlines one T cell receptor (beta chain) sequence together with its context. This CDR3 contains 14 residues. The germline V gene encodes CDR1 SGDLS and CDR2 YYNGEE. The junction had 9 bases not matched to a gene; V was cut back by 3 bases and J by 7 bases. This sample stems from a study of blood T cell repertoires in COVID-19. About the research overall: The samples span acute and convalescent COVID-19 from the United States, Italy and Spain. The cDNA or gDNA used as material had been derived from T cells, B-cell-depleted T cells, or PBMCs.

Authors' methods: Amplification of reference gene primers was used by the study to estimate nucleated cell counts. Data came from immunoSEQ multiplex PCR; TCRdb stores just in-frame clones and leaves some out. That table supplies the V and J calls and clone size; D and trimming were determined from the DNA. There are around 76,000 clones in the sample; approximately 85% occur only once, and roughly 5% lies in the top ten. Sequenced material: peripheral blood. V is TRBV9 and J is TRBJ2-7, with 8 bases matching TRBD2. This TCR derives from a man aged 80 or over with acute or convalescent COVID-19. The CDR3 sequence: CASSGYTGGPEQYF. DNA for the CDR3: TGTGCCAGCAGCGGATACACGGGGGGGCCAGAGCAGTACTTC.